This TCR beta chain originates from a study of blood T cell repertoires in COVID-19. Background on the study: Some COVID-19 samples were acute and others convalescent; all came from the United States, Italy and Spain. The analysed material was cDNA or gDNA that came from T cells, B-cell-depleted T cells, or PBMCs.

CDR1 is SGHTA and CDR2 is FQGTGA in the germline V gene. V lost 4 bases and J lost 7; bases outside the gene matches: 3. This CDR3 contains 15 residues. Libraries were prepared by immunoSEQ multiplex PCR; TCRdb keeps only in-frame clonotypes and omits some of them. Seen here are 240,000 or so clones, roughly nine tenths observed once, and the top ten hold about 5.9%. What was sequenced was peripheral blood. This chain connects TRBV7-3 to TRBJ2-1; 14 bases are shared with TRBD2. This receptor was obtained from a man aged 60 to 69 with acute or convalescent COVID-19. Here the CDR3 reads CASSSGLAGVNEQFF. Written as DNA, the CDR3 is TGTGCCAGCAGCTCGGGACTAGCGGGAGTTAATGAGCAGTTCTTC.